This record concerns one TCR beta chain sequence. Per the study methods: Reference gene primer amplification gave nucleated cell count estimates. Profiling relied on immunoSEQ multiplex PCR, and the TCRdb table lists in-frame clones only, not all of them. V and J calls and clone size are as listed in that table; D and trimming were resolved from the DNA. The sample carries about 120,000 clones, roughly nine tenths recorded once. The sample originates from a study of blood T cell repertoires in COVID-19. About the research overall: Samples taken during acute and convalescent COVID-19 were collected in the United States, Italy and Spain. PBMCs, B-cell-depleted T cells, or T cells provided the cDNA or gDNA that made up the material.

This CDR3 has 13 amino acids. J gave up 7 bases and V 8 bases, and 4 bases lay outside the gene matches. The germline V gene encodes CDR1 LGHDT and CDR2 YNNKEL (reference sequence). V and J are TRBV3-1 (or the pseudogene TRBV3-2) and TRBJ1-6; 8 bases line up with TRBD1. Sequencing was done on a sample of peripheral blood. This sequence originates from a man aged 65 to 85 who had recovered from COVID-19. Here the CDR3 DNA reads TGTGCCAGCGGCGGACAGGGCAATTCACCCCTCCACTTT. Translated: CASGGQGNSPLHF.